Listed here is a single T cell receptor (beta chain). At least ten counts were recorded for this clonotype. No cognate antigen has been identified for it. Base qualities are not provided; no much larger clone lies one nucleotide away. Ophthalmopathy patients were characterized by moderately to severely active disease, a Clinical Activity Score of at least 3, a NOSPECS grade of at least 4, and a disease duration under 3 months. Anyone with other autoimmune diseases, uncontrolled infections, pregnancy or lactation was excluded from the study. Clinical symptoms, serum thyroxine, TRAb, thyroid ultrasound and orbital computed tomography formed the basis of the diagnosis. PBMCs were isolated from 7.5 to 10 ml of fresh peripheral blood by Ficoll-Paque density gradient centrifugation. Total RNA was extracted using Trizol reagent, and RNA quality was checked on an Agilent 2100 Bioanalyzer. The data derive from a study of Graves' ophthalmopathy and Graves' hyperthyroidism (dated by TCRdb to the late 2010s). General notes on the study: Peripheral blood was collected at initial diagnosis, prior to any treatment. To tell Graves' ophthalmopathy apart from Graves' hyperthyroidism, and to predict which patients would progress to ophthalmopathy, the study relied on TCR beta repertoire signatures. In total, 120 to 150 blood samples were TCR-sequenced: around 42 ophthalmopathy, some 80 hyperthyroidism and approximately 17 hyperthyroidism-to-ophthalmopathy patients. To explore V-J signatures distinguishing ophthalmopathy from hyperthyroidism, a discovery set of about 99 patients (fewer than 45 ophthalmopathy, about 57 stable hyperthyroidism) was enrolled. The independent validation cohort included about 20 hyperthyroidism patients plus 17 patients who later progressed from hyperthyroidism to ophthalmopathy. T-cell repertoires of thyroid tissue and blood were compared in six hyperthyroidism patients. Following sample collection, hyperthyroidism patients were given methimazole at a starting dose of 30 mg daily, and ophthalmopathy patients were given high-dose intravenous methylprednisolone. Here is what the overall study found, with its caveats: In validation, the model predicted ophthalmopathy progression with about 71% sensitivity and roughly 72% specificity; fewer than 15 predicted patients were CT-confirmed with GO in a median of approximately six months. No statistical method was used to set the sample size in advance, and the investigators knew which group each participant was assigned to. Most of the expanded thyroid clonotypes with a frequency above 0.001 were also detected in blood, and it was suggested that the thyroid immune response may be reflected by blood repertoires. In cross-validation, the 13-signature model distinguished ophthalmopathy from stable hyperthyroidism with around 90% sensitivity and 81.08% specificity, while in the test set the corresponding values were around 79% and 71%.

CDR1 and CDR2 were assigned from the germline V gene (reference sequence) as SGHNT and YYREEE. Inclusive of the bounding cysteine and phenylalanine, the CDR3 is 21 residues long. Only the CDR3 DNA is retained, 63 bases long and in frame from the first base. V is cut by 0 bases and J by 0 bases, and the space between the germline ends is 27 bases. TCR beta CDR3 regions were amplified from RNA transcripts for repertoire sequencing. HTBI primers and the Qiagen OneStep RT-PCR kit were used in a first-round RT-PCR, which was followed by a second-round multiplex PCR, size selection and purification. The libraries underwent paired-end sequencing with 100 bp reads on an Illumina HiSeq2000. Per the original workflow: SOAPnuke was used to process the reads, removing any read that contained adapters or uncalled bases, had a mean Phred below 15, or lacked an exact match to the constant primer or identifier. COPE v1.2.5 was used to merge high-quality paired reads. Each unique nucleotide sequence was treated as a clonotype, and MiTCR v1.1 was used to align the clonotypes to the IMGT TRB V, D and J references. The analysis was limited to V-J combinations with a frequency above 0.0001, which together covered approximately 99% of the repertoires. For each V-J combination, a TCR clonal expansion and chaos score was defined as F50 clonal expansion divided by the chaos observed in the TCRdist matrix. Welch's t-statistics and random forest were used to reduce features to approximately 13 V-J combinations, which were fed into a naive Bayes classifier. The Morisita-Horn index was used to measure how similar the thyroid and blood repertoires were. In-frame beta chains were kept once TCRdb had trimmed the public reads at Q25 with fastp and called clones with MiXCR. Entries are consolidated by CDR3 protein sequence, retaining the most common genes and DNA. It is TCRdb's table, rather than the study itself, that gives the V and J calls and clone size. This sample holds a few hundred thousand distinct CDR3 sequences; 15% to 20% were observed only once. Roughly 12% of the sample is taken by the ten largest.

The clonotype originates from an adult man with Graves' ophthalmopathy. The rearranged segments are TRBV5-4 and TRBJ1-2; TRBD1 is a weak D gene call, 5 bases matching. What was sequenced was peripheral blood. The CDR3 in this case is CASSLGVGPARGRIPNYGYTF. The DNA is TGTGCCAGCAGCTTGGGAGTGGGGCCAGCCAGAGGTCGTATCCCTAACTATGGCTACACCTTC.